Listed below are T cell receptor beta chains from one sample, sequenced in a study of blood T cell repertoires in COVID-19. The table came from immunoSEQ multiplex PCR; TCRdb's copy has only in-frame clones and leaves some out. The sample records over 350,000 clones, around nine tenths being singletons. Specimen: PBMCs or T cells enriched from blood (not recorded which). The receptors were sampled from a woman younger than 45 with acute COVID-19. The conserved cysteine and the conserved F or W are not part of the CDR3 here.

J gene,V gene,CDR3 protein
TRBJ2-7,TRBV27,ASSPGQTTLEQY
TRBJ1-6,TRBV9,ASSVGQGMTPLH
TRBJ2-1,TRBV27,ASSRPHSSYNEQF
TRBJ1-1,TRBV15,ATSRGPTANTEAF
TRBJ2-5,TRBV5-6,ASSSPAEVREKTQY
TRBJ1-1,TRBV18,ASSFGQLSNTEAF
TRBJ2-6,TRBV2,ASRGASGANVLT
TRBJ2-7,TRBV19,ASSIRGPYEQY
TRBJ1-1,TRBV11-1,ASSATDLNTEAF
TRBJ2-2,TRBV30,AWSVTGLRTGELF
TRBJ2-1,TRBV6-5,ASSRRTSGDNEQF
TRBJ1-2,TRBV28,ASSTPGQLANYGYT
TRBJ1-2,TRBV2,ASSYLKAANYGYT
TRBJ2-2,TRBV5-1,ASSRPGLNTGELF
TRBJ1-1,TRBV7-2,ASSTYWTPYTEAF
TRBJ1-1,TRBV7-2,ASSLLAGAVEAF
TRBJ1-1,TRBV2,ASETGMNTEAF
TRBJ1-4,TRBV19,ASRRGYNEKLF
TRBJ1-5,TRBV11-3,ASSSSGTGVYSNQPQH
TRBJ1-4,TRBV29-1,SVGGGRAEKLF
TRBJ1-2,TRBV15,ATSRPQSDSYGYT
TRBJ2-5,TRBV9,ASSVALAGGTQY
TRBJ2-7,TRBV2,ASGEPGEMVDEQY
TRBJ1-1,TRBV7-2,ASSPRDRTKAF
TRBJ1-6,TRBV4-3,ASSQDLGSSYNSPLH
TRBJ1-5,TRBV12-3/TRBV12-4,ASRTWDTEPQH
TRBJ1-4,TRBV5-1,ASSLGGEGRGEKLF
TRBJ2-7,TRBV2,ASSVDREVMGVRD
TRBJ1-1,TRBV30,ACEDSLNTEAF
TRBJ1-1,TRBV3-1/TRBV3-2,ASSRRTGDRGTEAF
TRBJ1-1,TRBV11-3,ASSFRSDTEAF